The 2 T cell receptor beta chains in this list originate from one sample, sequenced in a study of control samples from healthy donors and cancer patients. Assay used: immunoSEQ multiplex PCR; TCRdb lists only in-frame clones, some missing. Seen here are about 12,000 clones, roughly 93% observed once, and the top ten hold around an eighth. Sequencing was done on a sample of PBMCs. These receptors were collected from a man at least 80 years old with lung cancer.

The chain uses TRBV5-1 and TRBJ1-2; 12 bases are a match to TRBD1. The CDR3 extends over 14 amino acids. Trimming took 5 bases from V and 8 from J; bases not matched to a gene: 7. Germline V lookup: CDR1 SGHRS, CDR2 YFSETQ. CDR3 in DNA: TGCGCCAGCAGTCCGGGACAGGGGGCGCGGGGCTACACCTTC. Translating it yields CASSPGQGARGYTF.

This clone was found a few times. V gene TRBV5-5 combines with J gene TRBJ1-1, with a tentative D call TRBD1 (6 bases). Trimming left V 4 bases short and J 1 base short, with 8 bases between. This CDR3 has 13 amino acids. Germline loops: CDR1 SGHKS, CDR2 YYEKEE (reference sequence). CDR3: CASSMTGNTEAFF. The CDR3 nucleotides read TGTGCCAGCAGCATGACAGGGAACACTGAAGCTTTCTTT.